This record looks at one TCR beta chain sequence and its context. Its antigen remains unidentified. V was pared by 4 bases and J by 8 bases, with 18 bases between. The CDR3 consists of 16 residues. CDR1 is PRHDT, CDR2 FYEKMQ, per germline (reference sequence). This sample stems from a study of CD8 T cells in Susac syndrome. The authors reverse transcribed about 0.5 to 1 ug RNA with random hexamers. TCRdb recomputed calls from the immunoSEQ multiplex PCR reads with MiXCR, one row per CDR3 protein. The table shows 95,000 or so distinct CDR3 sequences, with over 85% occurring only once. Study results and caveats: As the study acknowledged, the number of individuals in its TCR sequencing and HLA analysis was relatively small.

The TCR sequence derives from a human donor in good health. The specimen was CD8+ T cells from PBMCs. This rearrangement joins TRBV13 to TRBJ1-6; TRBD1 is a possible D gene (5 bases). In DNA form, the CDR3 reads TGTGCCAGCAGCTCAGGCCCCGAGCGGGGCCATTCACCCCTCCACTTT. This translates into CASSSGPERGHSPLHF.